The clone carrying this T cell receptor beta chain appeared many times. Its matching antigen is unknown. The V end lost 4 bases, the J end lost 0 bases, and 22 bases lay between the germline ends. The CDR3 has 19 amino acids. Germline CDR1 reads SGHRS; CDR2 reads YFSETQ. Indicated time point: healthy volunteer bleed at 2 weeks. It was unfractionated whole blood from which total RNA was extracted. This sample was included in a study of human T cells and chemical hapten exposure. Study information: Minor volume differences among pooled libraries chiefly drove per-sample TCR yield variation.

Original analysis: The median was 95,638 TCRs per sample, ranging roughly 23,224 to 750,000. TCRdb reprocessed the RACE reads via MiXCR and lists one record per CDR3 protein. The V and J calls and clone size are TCRdb's, not the authors'. Of 35,000 to 50,000 distinct CDR3 sequences listed, roughly 4% are singletons. Study-wide points: DPC sensitization left the count of TCRs above 1 in 1000 unchanged.

Material for sequencing was whole blood. The origin of this receptor is a female donor in good health. Some clones in this sample may be carry-over from other donors' samples. V is TRBV5-1 and J is TRBJ2-2; no clear D. CDR3 coding DNA: TGCGCCAGCAGCCGCATCGCCGGGCCCCACCGCTCGAACACCGGGGAGCTGTTTTTT. This translates into CASSRIAGPHRSNTGELFF.